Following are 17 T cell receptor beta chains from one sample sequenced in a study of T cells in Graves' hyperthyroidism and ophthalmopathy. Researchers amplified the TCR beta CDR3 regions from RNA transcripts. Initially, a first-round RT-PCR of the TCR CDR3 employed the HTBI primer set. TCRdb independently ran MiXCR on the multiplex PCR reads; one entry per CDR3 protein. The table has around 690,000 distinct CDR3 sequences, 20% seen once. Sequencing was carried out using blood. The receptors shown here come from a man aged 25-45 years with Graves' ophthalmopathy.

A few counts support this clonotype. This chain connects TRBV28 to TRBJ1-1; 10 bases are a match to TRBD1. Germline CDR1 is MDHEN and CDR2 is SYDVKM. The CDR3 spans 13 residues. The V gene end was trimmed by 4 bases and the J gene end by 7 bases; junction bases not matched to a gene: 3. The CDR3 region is CASSWDRGGEAFF. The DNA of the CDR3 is TGTGCCAGCAGTTGGGACAGGGGCGGTGAAGCTTTCTTT.

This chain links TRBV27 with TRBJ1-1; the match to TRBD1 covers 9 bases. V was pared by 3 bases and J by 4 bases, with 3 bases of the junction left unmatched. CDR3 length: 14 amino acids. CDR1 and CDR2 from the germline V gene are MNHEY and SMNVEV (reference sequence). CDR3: CASSLGTGFTEAFF. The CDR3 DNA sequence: TGTGCCAGCAGTTTGGGGACAGGGTTCACTGAAGCTTTCTTT.

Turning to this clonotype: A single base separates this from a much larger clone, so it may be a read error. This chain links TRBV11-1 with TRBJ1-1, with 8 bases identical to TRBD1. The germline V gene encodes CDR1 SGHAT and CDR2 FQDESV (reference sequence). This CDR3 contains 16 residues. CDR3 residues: CASSSTGQGGNTEASF. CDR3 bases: TGTGCCAGCAGCTCGACCGGACAGGGTGGGAACACTGAAGCTTCCTTT. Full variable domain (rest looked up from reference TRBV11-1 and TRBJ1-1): EAEVAQSPRYKITEKSQAVAFWCDPISGHATLYWYRQILGQGPELLVQFQDESVVDDSQLPKDRFSAERLKGVDSTLKIQPAELGDSAMYLCASSSTGQGGNTEASFGQGTRLTVV.

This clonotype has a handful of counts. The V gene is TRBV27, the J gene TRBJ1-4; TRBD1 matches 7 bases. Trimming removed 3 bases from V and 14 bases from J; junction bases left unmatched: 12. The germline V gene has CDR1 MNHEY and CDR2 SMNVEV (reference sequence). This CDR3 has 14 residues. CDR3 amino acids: CASSFRGPPGHLFF. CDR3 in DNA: TGTGCCAGCAGTTTTAGGGGGCCCCCCGGCCATCTGTTTTTT.

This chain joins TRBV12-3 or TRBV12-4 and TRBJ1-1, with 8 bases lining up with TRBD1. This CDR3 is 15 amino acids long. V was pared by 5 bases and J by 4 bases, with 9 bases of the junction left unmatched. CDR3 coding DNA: TGTGCCAGCAGTATGGTGGACAGGGAGACCACTGAAGCTTTCTTT. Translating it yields CASSMVDRETTEAFF.

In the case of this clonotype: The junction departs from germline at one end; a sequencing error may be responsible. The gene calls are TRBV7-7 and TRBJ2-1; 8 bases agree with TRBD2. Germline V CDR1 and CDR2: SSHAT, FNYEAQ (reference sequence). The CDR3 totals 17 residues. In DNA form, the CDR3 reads TGTGCTAGCAGCTTAGGGATAGCGGGGCTCTCCTACAATGAGCAGTTCTTC. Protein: CASSLGIAGLSYNEQFF.

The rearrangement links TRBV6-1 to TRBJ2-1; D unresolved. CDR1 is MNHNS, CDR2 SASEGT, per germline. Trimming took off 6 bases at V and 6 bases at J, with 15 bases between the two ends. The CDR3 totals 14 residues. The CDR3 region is CASRDLVPTNEQFF. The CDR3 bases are TGTGCCAGCAGGGACCTGGTCCCCACCAATGAGCAGTTCTTC.

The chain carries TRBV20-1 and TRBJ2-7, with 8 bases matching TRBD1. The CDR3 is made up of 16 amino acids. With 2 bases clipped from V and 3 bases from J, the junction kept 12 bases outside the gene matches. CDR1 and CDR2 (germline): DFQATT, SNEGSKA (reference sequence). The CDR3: CSARMTGASQIYEQYF. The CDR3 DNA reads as TGCAGTGCTAGAATGACAGGGGCATCCCAGATCTACGAGCAGTACTTC.

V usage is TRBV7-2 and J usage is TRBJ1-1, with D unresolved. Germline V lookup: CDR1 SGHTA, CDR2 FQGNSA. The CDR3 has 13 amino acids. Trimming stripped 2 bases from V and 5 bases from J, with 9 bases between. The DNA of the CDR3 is TGTGCCAGCAGCTTACTTGGGGAGACTGAAGCTTTCTTT. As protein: CASSLLGETEAFF.

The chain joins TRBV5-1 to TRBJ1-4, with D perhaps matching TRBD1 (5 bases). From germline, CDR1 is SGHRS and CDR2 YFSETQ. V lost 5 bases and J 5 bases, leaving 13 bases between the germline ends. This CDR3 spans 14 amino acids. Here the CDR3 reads CASRKGTGNEKLFF. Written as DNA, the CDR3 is TGCGCCAGCAGGAAAGGGACGGGGAATGAAAAACTGTTTTTT.

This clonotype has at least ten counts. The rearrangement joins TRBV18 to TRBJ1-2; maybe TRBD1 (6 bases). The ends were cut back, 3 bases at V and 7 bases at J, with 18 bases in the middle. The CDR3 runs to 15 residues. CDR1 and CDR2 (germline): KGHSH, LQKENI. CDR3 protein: CASSPSIQGNRGYTF. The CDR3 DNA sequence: TGTGCCAGCTCACCGAGTATACAGGGCAACCGTGGCTACACCTTC.

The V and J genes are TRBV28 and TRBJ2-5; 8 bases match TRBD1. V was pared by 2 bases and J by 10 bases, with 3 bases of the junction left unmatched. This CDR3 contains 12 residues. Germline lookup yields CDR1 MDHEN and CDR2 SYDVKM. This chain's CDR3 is CASSLLDRGQYF. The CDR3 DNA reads TGTGCCAGCAGTTTACTCGACAGGGGCCAGTACTTC.

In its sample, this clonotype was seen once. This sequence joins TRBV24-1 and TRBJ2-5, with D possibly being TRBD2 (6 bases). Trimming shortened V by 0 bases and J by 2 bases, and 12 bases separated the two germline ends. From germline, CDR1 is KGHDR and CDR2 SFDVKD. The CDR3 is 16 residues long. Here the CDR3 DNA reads TGTGCCACCAGTGATTTGCTTTTTGGGGGGCAAGAGACCCAGTACTTC. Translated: CATSDLLFGGQETQYF.

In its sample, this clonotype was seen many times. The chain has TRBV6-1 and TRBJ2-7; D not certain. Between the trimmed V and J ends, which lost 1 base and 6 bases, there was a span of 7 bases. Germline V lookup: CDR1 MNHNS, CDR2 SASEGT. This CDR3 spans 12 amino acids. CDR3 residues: CASSEVMREQYF. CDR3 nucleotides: TGTGCCAGCAGTGAAGTCATGCGCGAGCAGTACTTC.

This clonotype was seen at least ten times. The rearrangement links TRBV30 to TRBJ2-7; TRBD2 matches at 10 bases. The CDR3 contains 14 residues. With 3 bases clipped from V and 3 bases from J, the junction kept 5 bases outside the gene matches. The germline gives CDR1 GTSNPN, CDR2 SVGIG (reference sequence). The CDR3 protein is CAWRVAGGGYEQYF. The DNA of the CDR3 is TGTGCCTGGAGGGTAGCGGGAGGTGGCTACGAGCAGTACTTC.

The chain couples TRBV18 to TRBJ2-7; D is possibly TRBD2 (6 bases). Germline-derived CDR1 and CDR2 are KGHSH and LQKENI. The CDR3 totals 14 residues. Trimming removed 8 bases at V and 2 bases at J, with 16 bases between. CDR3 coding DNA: TGTGCCAGCACGCGGGGTCCCGCGACCTACGAGCAGTACTTC. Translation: CASTRGPATYEQYF.

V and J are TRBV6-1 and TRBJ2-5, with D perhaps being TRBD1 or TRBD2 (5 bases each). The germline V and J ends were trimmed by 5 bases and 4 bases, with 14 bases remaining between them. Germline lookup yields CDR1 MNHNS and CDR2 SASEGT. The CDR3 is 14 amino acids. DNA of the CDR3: TGTGCCAGCAGTAGGGACCAGTTAGGAGAGACCCAGTACTTC. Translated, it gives CASSRDQLGETQYF.